The next 20 T cell receptor beta chains were all read from a single sample in a study of OX40 agonist ivuxolimab in advanced cancers. To prepare the library, the immunoSEQ multiplex PCR assay was applied. TCRdb obtained this table from immuneACCESS and retained in-frame rearrangements with V and J assigned. These tables miss some clones; where compared with another copy, unresolved V genes account for less than half of the shortfall, and the remainder is unexplained. Within this sample are about 59,000 clones, with around 93% of them counted one time only. Roughly a fifth of the sample is in the top ten clones. Sequences were derived from CD4+ or CD8+ T cells sorted from blood, sampled in a trial of the OX40 agonist ivuxolimab. All receptors come from an adult with an advanced solid tumor such as melanoma, head and neck, liver or kidney cancer.

This clone showed up just once. The V call is TRBV5-6, the J call TRBJ2-7; D is undetermined. The ends were cut back, 0 bases at V and 2 bases at J, with 6 bases in the middle. In germline, CDR1 is SGHDT, CDR2 YYEEEE. There are 13 residues in the CDR3. CDR3: CASSLGRTYEQYF. For the CDR3, the DNA is TGTGCCAGCAGCTTGGGGCGCACCTACGAGCAGTACTTC.

The CDR3 spells CASSELTGGIEKLFF. In DNA form, the CDR3 reads TGTGCCAGCAGTGAACTGACAGGGGGTATTGAAAAACTGTTTTTT. The chain employs TRBV6-1 and TRBJ1-4, with 9 bases that match TRBD1. Germline V CDR1 and CDR2: MNHNS, SASEGT. The J segment lost 7 bases and the V segment lost 2 bases, leaving 5 bases of the junction unmatched. The CDR3 runs 15 residues.

The rearrangement uses TRBV29-1 and TRBJ2-5; weak D call: TRBD2 (6 bases). The V end was cut by 2 bases, the J end by 1 base, with 14 bases between. The CDR3 length is 15 residues. The germline gives CDR1 SQVTM, CDR2 ANQGSEA. The CDR3 nucleotides are TGCAGCGTTGAACGACTGGACTACCCCCAAGAGACCCAGTACTTC. It yields the protein CSVERLDYPQETQYF.

The chain is built from TRBV7-9 and TRBJ2-7, with D perhaps TRBD1 or TRBD2 (5 bases each). V shed 3 bases and J shed 7 bases, with 16 bases lying between them. The CDR3 loop spans 14 amino acids. CDR1 and CDR2 (germline): SEHNR, FQNEAQ (reference sequence). The CDR3 DNA is TGTGCCAGCAGCTTCGGGACCGTTTCCCGGGAGCAGTACTTC. It translates to CASSFGTVSREQYF.

V is TRBV6-1 and J is TRBJ2-1; D perhaps matches TRBD1 (5 bases). This CDR3 spans 15 amino acids. Trimming pared 3 bases from V and 0 bases from J, leaving 9 bases between. Germline V CDR1 and CDR2: MNHNS, SASEGT. The CDR3 loop is CASSESQGSYNEQFF. CDR3 in DNA: TGTGCCAGCAGTGAGAGTCAGGGCTCCTACAATGAGCAGTTCTTC.

The chain joins TRBV11-2 to TRBJ2-7, with D perhaps TRBD2 (5 bases). The CDR3 totals 14 residues. Germline-derived CDR1 and CDR2 are SGHAT and FQNNGV. Trimming left V 1 base short and J 3 bases short, with 10 bases between. CDR3 region: CASSLGLLGYEQYF. The CDR3 DNA reads as TGTGCCAGCAGCTTAGGGTTACTAGGCTACGAGCAGTACTTC.

The chain uses TRBV6-5 and TRBJ2-7, with 7 bases aligning to TRBD1. CDR3 length equals 12 residues. J gave up 2 bases and V 6 bases, and 1 base lay outside the gene matches. The germline V gene encodes CDR1 MNHEY and CDR2 SVGAGI. As DNA, the CDR3 is TGTGCCAGCAGAGGACAGGCCTACGAGCAGTACTTC. It translates to CASRGQAYEQYF.

The rearrangement joins TRBV19 to TRBJ1-1; 8 bases map to TRBD1. The CDR3 has 18 residues. CDR1 and CDR2 from the germline V gene are LNHDA and SQIVND (reference sequence). The ends lost 2 bases at V and 0 bases at J; junction bases unmatched: 11. DNA of the CDR3: TGTGCCAGTAGTATAAACGGACCGGGACAGGACATGAACACTGAAGCTTTCTTT. This codes for CASSINGPGQDMNTEAFF.

The chain links TRBV18 to TRBJ2-7, with D unresolved. Germline loops: CDR1 KGHSH, CDR2 LQKENI. The CDR3 spans 13 residues. Trimming pared 0 bases from V and 0 bases from J, leaving 3 bases between. The chain's CDR3 is CASSPPDSYEQYF. CDR3 coding DNA: TGTGCCAGCTCACCACCGGACTCCTACGAGCAGTACTTC.

For the CDR3, the DNA is TGTGCCAGCAGTTTCCGGGACAGGGTTTTTGGCTACACCTTC. It translates to CASSFRDRVFGYTF. This chain connects TRBV28 to TRBJ1-2, with 9 bases aligning to TRBD1. The trim removed 3 bases at V and 7 bases at J, leaving 6 bases unmatched. From germline, CDR1 is MDHEN and CDR2 SYDVKM. This CDR3 is 14 amino acids long.

The chain joins TRBV11-2 to TRBJ1-2; no definite D call. Per the germline V gene, CDR1 is SGHAT and CDR2 is FQNNGV. The CDR3 is 13 amino acids. Trimming stripped 6 bases from V and 1 base from J, with 9 bases between. The CDR3 coding sequence is TGTGCCAGCAGACCGACCGGTAACTATGGCTACACCTTC. Translation: CASRPTGNYGYTF.

The rearrangement uses TRBV18 and TRBJ2-3, with TRBD1 matching over 8 bases. This CDR3 has 14 amino acids. Germline CDR1 KGHSH, CDR2 LQKENI. After removal of 8 bases from V and 5 bases from J, the junction contained 9 bases not matched to a gene. CDR3 in amino acids: CASPRGRGLDTQYF. As DNA, the CDR3 is TGTGCCAGCCCCCGGGGCAGGGGGCTAGATACGCAGTATTTT.

The chain joins TRBV19 to TRBJ2-7, with 10 positions matching TRBD2. Germline V gene data show CDR1 as LNHDA and CDR2 as SQIVND (reference sequence). Trimming cost V 1 base and J 4 bases; bases outside gene matches: 4. This CDR3 region has 15 residues. CDR3 in amino acids: CASSIGAGGPYEQYF. CDR3 bases: TGTGCCAGTAGTATAGGAGCGGGAGGGCCGTACGAGCAGTACTTC.

V and J are TRBV4-3 and TRBJ2-7, with D maybe TRBD2 (5 bases). Germline V gene sequence: CDR1 LGHNA, CDR2 YSLEER. Deletions cut 6 bases from V and 0 bases from J, with 12 bases between. CDR3 length: 14 residues. The DNA of the CDR3 is TGCGCCAGCAGTGTGGGGAGCCGCTCCTACGAGCAGTACTTC. Its translation: CASSVGSRSYEQYF.

The rearrangement links TRBV9 to TRBJ1-5; 9 bases fit TRBD1. Germline V gene data show CDR1 as SGDLS and CDR2 as YYNGEE. The CDR3 has 15 amino acids. J lost 3 bases, V lost 0 bases, and 1 base had no gene match. The CDR3 sequence is CASSVGTGANQPQHF. In DNA, the CDR3 is TGTGCCAGCAGCGTAGGGACAGGGGCCAATCAGCCCCAGCATTTT.

This clone was counted between two and nine times. As DNA, the CDR3 is TGCGCCAGCAGCACAGGGACTAGCGGGATCGAGGTGGAGGGCAATGAGCAGTTCTTC. Translated: CASSTGTSGIEVEGNEQFF. The V and J genes are TRBV5-1 and TRBJ2-1; 13 nucleotides align to TRBD2. V shed 4 bases, J shed 6 bases, and the junction held 16 bases outside the gene matches. The CDR3 extends over 19 amino acids. Looked up from germline, CDR1 is SGHRS and CDR2 is YFSETQ.

The chain is built from TRBV27 and TRBJ1-4, with D hard to call. The CDR3 is 13 amino acids. In germline, CDR1 is MNHEY, CDR2 SMNVEV (reference sequence). Trimming pared 6 bases from V and 0 bases from J, leaving 5 bases between. The CDR3 sequence is CASRSATNEKLFF. The CDR3 DNA reads TGTGCCAGCAGGTCCGCAACTAATGAAAAACTGTTTTTT. Variable domain in full (rest from reference TRBV27 and TRBJ1-4): EAQVTQNPRYLITVTGKKLTVTCSQNMNHEYMSWYRQDPGLGLRQIYYSMNVEVTDKGDVPEGYKVSRKEKRNFPLILESPSPNQTSLYFCASRSATNEKLFFGSGTQLSVL.

The genes are TRBV6-1 and TRBJ2-7; the D is unclear. This CDR3 spans 14 amino acids. V was clipped by 4 bases and J by 0 bases, with 10 bases between them. Germline V gene lookup returns CDR1 MNHNS and CDR2 SASEGT. The CDR3 sequence: CASSATIYSYEQYF. CDR3 in DNA: TGTGCCAGCAGTGCGACAATCTACTCCTACGAGCAGTACTTC.

V is TRBV4-2 and J is TRBJ2-7; D unresolved. V lost 0 bases, J lost 5 bases, and 5 bases lay in between. CDR3 size: 12 residues. Germline-derived CDR1 and CDR2 are LGHNA and YNFKEQ. CDR3 nucleotide sequence: TGTGCCAGCAGCCAAGATGCCCACGAGCAGTACTTC. Its protein product is CASSQDAHEQYF.

J is TRBJ1-1 and V is TRBV15; D call uncertain. Deletions cut 0 bases from V and 11 bases from J, with 13 bases between. Germline CDR1 is LNHNV and CDR2 is YYDKDF (reference sequence). The CDR3 covers 13 residues. The CDR3 here is CATSRDSREGAFF. Here the CDR3 DNA reads TGTGCCACCAGCAGAGATAGCCGAGAAGGGGCTTTCTTT.